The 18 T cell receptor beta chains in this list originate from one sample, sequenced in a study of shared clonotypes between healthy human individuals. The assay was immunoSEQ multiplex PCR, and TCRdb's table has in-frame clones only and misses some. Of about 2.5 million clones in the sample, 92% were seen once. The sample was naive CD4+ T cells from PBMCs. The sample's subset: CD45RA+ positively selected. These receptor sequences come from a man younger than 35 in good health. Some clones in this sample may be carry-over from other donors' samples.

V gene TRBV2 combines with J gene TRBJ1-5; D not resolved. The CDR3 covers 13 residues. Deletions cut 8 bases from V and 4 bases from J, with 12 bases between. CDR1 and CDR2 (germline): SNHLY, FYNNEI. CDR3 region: CASRLSSNQPQHF. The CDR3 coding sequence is TGTGCCAGCCGGCTGTCGTCAAATCAGCCCCAGCATTTT.

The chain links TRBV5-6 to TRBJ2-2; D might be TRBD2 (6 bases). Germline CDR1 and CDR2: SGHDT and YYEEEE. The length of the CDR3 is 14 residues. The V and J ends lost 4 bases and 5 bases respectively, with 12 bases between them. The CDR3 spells CASSPLGGTGELFF. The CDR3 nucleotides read TGTGCCAGCAGCCCCTTGGGGGGAACCGGGGAGCTGTTTTTT.

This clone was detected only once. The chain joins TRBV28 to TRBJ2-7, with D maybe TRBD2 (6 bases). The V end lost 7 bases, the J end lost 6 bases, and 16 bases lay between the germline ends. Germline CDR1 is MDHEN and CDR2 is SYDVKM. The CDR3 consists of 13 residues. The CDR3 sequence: CASTQEGFGEQYF. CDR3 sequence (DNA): TGTGCCAGCACCCAGGAGGGTTTTGGCGAGCAGTACTTC.

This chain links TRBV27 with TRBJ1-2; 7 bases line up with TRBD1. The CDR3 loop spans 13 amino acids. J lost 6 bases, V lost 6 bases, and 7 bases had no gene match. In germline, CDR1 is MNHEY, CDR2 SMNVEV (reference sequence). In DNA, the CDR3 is TGTGCCAGCAGGGGACAGTTTCCTGATGGCTACACCTTC. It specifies CASRGQFPDGYTF.

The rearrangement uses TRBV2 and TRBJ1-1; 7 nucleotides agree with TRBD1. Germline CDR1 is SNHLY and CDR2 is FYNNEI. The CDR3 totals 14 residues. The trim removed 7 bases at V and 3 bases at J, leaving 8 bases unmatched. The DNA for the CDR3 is TGTGCCAGCACTAGGGGGCGCGTAGACACTGAAGCTTTCTTT. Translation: CASTRGRVDTEAFF.

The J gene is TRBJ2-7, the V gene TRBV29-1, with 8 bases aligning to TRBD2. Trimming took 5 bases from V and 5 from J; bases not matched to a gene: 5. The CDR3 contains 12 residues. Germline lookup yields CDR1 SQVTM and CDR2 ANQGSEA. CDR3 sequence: CSVRGRNDEQYF. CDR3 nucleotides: TGCAGCGTTCGCGGGAGGAACGACGAGCAGTACTTC.

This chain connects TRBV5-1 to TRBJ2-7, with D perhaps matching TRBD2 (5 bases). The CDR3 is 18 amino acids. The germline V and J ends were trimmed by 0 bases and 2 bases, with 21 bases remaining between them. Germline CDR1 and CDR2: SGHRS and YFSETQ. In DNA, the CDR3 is TGCGCCAGCAGCTTGGGGGCGCTCGTGTGGACTGAACCCTACGAGCAGTACTTC. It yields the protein CASSLGALVWTEPYEQYF.

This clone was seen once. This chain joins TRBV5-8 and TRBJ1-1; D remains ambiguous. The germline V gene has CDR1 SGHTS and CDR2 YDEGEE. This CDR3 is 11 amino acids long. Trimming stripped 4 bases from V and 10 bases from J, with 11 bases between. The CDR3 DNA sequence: TGTGCCAGCAGCCCCCGGCTTGTAGCTTTCTTT. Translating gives CASSPRLVAFF.

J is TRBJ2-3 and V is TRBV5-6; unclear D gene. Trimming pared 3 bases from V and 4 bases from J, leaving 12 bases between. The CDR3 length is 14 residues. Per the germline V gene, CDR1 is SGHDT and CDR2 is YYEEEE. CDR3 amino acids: CASSSSPRSDTQYF. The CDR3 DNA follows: TGTGCCAGCAGCTCCTCCCCGAGGTCAGATACGCAGTATTTT. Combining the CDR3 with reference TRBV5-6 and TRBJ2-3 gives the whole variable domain DAGVTQSPTHLIKTRGQQVTLRCSPKSGHDTVSWYQQALGQGPQFIFQYYEEEERQRGNFPDRFSGHQFPNYSSELNVNALLLGDSALYLCASSSSPRSDTQYFGPGTRLTVL.

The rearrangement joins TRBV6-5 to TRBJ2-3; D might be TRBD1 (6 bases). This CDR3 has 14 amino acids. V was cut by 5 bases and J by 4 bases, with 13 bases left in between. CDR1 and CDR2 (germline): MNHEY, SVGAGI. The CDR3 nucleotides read TGTGCCAGCAGTCAGGGGTTCGGGGCAGATACGCAGTATTTT. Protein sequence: CASSQGFGADTQYF.

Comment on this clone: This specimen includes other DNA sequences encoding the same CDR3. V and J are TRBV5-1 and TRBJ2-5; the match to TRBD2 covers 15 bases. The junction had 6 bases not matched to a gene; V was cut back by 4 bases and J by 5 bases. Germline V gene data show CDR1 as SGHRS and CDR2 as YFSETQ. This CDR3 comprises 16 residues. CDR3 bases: TGCGCCAGCAGCGTAGGACTAGCGGGAGGGAGGGAGACCCAGTACTTC. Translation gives CASSVGLAGGRETQYF. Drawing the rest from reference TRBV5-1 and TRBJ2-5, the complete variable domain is KAGVTQTPRYLIKTRGQQVTLSCSPISGHRSVSWYQQTPGQGLQFLFEYFSETQRNKGNFPGRFSGRQFSNSRSEMNVSTLELGDSALYLCASSVGLAGGRETQYFGPGTRLLVL.

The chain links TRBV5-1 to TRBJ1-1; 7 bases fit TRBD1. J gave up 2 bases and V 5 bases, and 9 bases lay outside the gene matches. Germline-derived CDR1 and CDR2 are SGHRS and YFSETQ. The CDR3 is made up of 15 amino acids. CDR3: CASRIQQGHNTEAFF. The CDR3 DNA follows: TGCGCCAGCAGGATCCAACAGGGGCACAACACTGAAGCTTTCTTT.

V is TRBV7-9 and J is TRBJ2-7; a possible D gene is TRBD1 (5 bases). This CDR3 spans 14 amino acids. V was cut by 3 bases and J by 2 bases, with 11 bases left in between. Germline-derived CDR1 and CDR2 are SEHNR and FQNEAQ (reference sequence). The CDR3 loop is CASSLNGATYEQYF. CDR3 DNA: TGTGCCAGCAGCTTGAATGGGGCTACCTACGAGCAGTACTTC.

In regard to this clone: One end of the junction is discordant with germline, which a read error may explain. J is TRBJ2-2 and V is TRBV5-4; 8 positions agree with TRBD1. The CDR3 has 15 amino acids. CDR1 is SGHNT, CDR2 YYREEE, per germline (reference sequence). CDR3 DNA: TGTGCCAGCAGTTTGGCCCAGGGGGCGACCGGGGAGCTGTTTTTT. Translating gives CASSLAQGATGELFF.

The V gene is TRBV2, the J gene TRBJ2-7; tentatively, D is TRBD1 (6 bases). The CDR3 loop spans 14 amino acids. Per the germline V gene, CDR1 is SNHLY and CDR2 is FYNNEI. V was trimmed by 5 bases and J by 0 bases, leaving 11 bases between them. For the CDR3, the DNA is TGTGCCAGCAGTACCGACAGGAGCTCCTACGAGCAGTACTTC. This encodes CASSTDRSSYEQYF.

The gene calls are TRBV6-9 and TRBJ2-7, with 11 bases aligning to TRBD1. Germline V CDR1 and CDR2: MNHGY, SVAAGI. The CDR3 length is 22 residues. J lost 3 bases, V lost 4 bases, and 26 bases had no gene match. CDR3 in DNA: TGTGCCAGCAGTTGCCTGATAGGGACAGGGGGAGTAGGGGACCCTTTTTACTACGAGCAGTACTTC. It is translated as CASSCLIGTGGVGDPFYYEQYF.

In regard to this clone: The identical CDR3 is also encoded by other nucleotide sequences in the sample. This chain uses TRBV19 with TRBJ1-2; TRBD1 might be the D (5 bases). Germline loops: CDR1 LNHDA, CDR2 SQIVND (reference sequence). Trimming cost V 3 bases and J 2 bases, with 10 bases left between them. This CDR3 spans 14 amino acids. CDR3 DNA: TGTGCCAGTAGTATCGGGGGGTTGAACTATGGCTACACCTTC. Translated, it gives CASSIGGLNYGYTF.

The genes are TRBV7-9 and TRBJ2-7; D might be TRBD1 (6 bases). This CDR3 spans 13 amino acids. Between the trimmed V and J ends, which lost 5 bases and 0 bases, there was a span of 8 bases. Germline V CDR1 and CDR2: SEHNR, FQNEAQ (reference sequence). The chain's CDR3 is CASSTRGSYEQYF. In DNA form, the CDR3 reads TGTGCCAGCAGCACCAGGGGCTCCTACGAGCAGTACTTC.